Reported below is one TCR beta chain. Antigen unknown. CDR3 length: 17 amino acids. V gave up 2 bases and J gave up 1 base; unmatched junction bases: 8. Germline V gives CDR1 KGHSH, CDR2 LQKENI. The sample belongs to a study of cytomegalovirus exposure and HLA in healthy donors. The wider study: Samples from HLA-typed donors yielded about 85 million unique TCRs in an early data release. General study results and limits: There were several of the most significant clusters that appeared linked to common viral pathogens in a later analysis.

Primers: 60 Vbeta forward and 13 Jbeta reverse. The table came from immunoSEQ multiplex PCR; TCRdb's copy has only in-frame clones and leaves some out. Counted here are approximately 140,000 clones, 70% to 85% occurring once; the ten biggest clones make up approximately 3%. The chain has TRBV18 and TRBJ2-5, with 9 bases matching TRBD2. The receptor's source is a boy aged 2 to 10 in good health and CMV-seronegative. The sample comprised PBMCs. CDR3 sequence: CASSPGRTAGGQETQYF. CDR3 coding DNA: TGTGCCAGCTCACCAGGAAGAACAGCGGGAGGCCAAGAGACCCAGTACTTC.